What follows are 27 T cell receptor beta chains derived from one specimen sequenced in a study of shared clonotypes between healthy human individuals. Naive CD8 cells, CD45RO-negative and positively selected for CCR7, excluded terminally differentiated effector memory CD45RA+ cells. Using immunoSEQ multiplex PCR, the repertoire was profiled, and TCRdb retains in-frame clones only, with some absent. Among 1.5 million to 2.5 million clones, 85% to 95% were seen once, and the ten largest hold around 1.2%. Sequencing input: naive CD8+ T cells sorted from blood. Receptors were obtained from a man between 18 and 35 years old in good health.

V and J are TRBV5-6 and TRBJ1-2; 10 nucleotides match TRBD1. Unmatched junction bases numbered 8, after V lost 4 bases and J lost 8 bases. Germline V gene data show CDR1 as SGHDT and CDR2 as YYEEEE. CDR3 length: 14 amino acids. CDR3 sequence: CASSAGTGDLGYTF. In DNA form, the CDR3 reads TGTGCCAGCAGCGCCGGGACAGGGGATTTGGGCTACACCTTC.

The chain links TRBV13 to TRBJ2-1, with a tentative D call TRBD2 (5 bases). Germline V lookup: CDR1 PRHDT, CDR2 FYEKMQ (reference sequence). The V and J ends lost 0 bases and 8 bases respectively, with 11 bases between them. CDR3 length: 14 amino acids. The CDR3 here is CASSLGGLLDEQFF. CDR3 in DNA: TGTGCCAGCAGCTTAGGAGGACTCTTGGATGAGCAGTTCTTC.

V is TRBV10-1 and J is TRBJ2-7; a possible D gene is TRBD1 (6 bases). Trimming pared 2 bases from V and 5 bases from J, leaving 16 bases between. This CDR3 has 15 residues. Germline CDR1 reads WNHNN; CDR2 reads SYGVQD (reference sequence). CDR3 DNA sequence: TGCGCCAGCAGTGAGCCTCAACAGGGTTTCCACGAGCAGTACTTC. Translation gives CASSEPQQGFHEQYF.

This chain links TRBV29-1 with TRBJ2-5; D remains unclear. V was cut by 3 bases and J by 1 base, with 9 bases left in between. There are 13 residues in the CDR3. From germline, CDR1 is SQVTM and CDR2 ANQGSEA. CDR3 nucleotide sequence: TGCAGCGTTGATGCGAGTATCCAAGAGACCCAGTACTTC. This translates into CSVDASIQETQYF.

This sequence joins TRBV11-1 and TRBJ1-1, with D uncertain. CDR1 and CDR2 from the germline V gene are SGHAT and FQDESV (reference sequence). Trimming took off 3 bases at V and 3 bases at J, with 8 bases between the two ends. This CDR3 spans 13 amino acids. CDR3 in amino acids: CASSFPEDTEAFF. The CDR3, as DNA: TGTGCCAGCAGCTTTCCAGAGGACACTGAAGCTTTCTTT. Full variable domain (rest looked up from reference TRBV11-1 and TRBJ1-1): EAEVAQSPRYKITEKSQAVAFWCDPISGHATLYWYRQILGQGPELLVQFQDESVVDDSQLPKDRFSAERLKGVDSTLKIQPAELGDSAMYLCASSFPEDTEAFFGQGTRLTVV.

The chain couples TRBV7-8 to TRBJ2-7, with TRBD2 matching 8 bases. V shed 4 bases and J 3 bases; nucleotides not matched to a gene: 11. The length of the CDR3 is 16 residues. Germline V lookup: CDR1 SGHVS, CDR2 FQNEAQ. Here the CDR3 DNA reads TGTGCCAGCAGCTCGTTGAGCGGGAGCGGGGACTACGAGCAGTACTTC. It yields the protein CASSSLSGSGDYEQYF.

Here the CDR3 reads CATSRDLSLGRLEQYF. The DNA of the CDR3 is TGTGCCACCAGCAGAGATTTATCCCTAGGCCGGCTCGAGCAGTACTTC. The chain links TRBV15 to TRBJ2-7; D call uncertain. V lost 0 bases, J lost 6 bases, and 18 bases lay in between. Looked up from germline, CDR1 is LNHNV and CDR2 is YYDKDF (reference sequence). The CDR3 is made up of 16 amino acids.

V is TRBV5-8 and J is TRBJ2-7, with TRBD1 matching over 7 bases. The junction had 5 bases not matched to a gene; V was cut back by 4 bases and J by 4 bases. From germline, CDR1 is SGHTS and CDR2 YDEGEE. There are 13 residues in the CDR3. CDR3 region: CASSPDRDYEQYF. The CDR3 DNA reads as TGTGCCAGCAGCCCCGACAGGGATTACGAGCAGTACTTC.

CDR3 DNA sequence: TGTGCCAGCAGTTTGGGAAATACGAACACTGAAGCTTTCTTT. Translation gives CASSLGNTNTEAFF. The chain couples TRBV28 to TRBJ1-1, with D hard to call. This CDR3 has 14 residues. CDR1 and CDR2 from the germline V gene are MDHEN and SYDVKM. V gave up 3 bases and J gave up 1 base, with 9 bases separating them.

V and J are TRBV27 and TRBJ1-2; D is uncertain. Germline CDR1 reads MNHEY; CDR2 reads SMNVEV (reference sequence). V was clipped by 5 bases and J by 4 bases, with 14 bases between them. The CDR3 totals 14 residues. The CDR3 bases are TGTGCCAGCAGTCCCCAGGAAGGGAGCTATGGCTACACCTTC. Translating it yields CASSPQEGSYGYTF.

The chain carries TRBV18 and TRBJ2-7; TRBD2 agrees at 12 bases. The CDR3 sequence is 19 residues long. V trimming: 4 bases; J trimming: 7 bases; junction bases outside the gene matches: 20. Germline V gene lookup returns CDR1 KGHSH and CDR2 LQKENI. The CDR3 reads CASSLMGLAGGPPDEEQYF. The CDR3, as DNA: TGTGCCAGCTCACTCATGGGGCTAGCGGGAGGGCCTCCAGATGAGGAGCAGTACTTC.

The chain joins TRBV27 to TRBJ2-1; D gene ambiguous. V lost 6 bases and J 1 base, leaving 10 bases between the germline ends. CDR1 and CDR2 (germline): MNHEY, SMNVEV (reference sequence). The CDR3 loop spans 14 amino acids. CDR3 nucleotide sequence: TGTGCCAGCAGAGGTGGGATTTCCTACAATGAGCAGTTCTTC. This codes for CASRGGISYNEQFF.

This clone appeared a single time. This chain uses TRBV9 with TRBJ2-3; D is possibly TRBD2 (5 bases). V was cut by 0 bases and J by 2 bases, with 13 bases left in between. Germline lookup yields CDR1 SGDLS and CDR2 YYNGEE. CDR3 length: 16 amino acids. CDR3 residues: CASSVGTLPDTDTQYF. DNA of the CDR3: TGTGCCAGCAGCGTAGGGACTTTACCTGACACAGATACGCAGTATTTT.

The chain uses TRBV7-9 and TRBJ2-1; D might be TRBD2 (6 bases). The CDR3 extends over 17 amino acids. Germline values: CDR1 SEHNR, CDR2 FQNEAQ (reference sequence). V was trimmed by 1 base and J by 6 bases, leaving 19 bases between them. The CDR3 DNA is TGTGCCAGCAGCTTAGGGGCGGGAATCTCATTGGTCAATGAGCAGTTCTTC. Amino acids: CASSLGAGISLVNEQFF.

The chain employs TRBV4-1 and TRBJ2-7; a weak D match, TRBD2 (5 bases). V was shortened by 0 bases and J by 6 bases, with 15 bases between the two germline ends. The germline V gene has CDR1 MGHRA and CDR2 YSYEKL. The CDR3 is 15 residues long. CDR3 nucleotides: TGCGCCAGCAGCCAAGAATTGGTAGGGAGCCCCGAGCAGTACTTC. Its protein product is CASSQELVGSPEQYF.

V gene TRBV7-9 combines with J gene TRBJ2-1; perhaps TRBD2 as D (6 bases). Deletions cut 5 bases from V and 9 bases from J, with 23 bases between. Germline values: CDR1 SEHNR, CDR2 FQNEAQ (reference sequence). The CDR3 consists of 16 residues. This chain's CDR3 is CASSPTTGLHFGEQFF. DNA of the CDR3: TGTGCCAGCAGCCCTACCACGGGACTCCATTTTGGTGAGCAGTTCTTC.

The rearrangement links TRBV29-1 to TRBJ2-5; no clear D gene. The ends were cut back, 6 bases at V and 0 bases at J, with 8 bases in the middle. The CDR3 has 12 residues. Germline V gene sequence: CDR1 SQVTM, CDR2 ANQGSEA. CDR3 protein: CSVWENQETQYF. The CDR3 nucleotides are TGCAGCGTGTGGGAAAACCAAGAGACCCAGTACTTC.

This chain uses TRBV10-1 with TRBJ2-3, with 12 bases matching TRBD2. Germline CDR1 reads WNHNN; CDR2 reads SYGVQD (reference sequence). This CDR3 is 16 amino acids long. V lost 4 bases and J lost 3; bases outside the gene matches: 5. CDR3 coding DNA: TGCGCCAGCAGTGGTGCTAGCGGGGGGGCGACAGATACGCAGTATTTT. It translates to CASSGASGGATDTQYF.

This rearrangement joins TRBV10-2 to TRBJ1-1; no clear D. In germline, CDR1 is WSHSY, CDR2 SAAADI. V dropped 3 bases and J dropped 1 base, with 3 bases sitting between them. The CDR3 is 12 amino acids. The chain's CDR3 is CASSDWNTEAFF. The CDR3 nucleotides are TGCGCCAGCAGTGACTGGAACACTGAAGCTTTCTTT.

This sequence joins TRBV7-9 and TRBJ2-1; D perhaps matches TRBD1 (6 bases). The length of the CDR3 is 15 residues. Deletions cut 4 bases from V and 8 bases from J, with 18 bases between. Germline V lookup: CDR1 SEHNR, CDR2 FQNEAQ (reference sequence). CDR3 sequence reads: CASSSILESGDEQFF. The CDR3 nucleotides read TGTGCCAGCAGCTCTATCCTTGAATCAGGGGATGAGCAGTTCTTC.

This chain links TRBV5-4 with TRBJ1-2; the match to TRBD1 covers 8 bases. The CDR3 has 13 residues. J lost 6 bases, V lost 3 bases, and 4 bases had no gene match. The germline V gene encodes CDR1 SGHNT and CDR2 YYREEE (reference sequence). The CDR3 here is CASSSNRGDGYTF. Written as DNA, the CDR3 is TGTGCCAGCAGCTCGAACAGGGGGGATGGCTACACCTTC.

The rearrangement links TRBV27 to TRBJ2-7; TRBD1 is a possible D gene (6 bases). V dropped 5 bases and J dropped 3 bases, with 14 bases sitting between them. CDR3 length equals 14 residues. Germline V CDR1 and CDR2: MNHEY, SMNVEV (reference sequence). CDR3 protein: CASSPRQDIYEQYF. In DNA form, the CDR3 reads TGTGCCAGCAGTCCGCGACAGGATATCTACGAGCAGTACTTC.

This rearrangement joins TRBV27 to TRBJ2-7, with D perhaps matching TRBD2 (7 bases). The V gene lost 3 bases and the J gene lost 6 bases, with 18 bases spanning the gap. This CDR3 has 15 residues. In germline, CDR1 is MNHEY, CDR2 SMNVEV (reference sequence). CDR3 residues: CASSLFWGGPVEQYF. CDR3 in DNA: TGTGCCAGCAGTTTGTTTTGGGGGGGGCCGGTCGAGCAGTACTTC.

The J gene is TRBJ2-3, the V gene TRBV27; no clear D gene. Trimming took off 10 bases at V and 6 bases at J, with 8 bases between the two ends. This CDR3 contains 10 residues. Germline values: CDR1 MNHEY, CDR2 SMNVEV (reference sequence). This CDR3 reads CATKADTQYF. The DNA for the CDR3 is TGTGCCACCAAGGCTGATACGCAGTATTTT.

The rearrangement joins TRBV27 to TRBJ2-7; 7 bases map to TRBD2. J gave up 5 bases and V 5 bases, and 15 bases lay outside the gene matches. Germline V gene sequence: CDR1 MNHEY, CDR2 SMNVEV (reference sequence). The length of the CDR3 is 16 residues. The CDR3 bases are TGTGCCAGCAGTCCAAACATTGGCGGGAGAGGCCACGAGCAGTACTTC. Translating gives CASSPNIGGRGHEQYF.

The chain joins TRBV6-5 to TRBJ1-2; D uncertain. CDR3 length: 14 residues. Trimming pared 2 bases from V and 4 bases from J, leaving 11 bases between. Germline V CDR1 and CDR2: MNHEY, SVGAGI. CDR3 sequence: CASSYGPLVYGYTF. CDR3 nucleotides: TGTGCCAGCAGTTACGGGCCCCTGGTCTATGGCTACACCTTC.

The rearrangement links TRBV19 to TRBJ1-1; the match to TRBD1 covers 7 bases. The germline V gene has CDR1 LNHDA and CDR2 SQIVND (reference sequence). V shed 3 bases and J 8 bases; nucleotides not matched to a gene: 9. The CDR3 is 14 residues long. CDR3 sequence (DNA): TGTGCCAGTAGTATCGCCGGGACAGATCCCGAAGCTTTCTTT. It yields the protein CASSIAGTDPEAFF.